A selection of T cell receptor beta chains follows, all from one sample in a study of T cell repertoires in aging, cancer and after chemotherapy. TCRdb re-analysed the multiplex PCR reads in MiXCR, keeping a single row per CDR3 protein. Among about 1,600 distinct CDR3 sequences, less than 25% were seen once, and the ten largest hold about 10%. Sequencing was performed on blood. The receptor set was obtained from a human donor with a solid tumor. Each CDR3 is given with its conserved first and last residue. Fields, in order: clone size, V gene, D gene, J gene, CDR3 DNA, CDR3 protein. A D gene is named only where the DNA matches it firmly. Clone size appears in some rows only: once, few, many, or a class for an expanded clone.

large,TRBV19,TRBD1,TRBJ2-6,TGTGCCAGTAGCCGGACAGGGTTGAGTGGGGCCAACGTCCTGACTTTC,CASSRTGLSGANVLTF
-,TRBV20-1,-,TRBJ2-1,TGCAGTGCTGCTCCCACTAGCAGGGTTGGGAATGAGCAGTTCTTC,CSAAPTSRVGNEQFF
large,TRBV10-3,-,TRBJ1-2,TGTGCCATCAATACAGGGTCGGACTATGGCTACACCTTC,CAINTGSDYGYTF
large,TRBV30,-,TRBJ2-7,TGTGCCTGGAGTGGTTTGAACGAGCAGTACTTC,CAWSGLNEQYF
once,TRBV4-1,-,TRBJ2-1,TGCGCCAGCAGCCAAGACAGAAGGTTGGATGAGCAGTTCTTC,CASSQDRRLDEQFF
-,TRBV5-1,-,TRBJ2-2,TGCGCCAGAGGGTTCTGGGGCACCGGGGAGCTGTTTTTT,CARGFWGTGELFF
-,TRBV19,TRBD1,TRBJ2-3,TGTGCCAGTAGTATAGAGACCGGCGACAGGGGGCAAGGCACAGATACGCAGTATTTT,CASSIETGDRGQGTDTQYF
medium-sized,TRBV10-3,-,TRBJ1-4,TGTGCCATCAGTGAGTCATGGGACAAAGGGAATGAAAAACTGTTTTTT,CAISESWDKGNEKLFF
-,TRBV6-1,-,TRBJ2-6,TGTGCTACCTCCCCGACGCCCTTTGGGGCCAACGTCCTGACTTTC,CATSPTPFGANVLTF
-,TRBV5-1,-,TRBJ2-7,TGCGCCAGCAGCTTGGAGGGCAGGGCGTTCTACGAGCAGTACTTC,CASSLEGRAFYEQYF
medium-sized,TRBV30,TRBD2,TRBJ2-7,TGTGCCTGCCCTAAGCGGGAGTCCACCTACGAGCAGTACTTC,CACPKRESTYEQYF
medium-sized,TRBV27,-,TRBJ2-7,TGTGCCAGCAGACGGTACCAGGGGGGGGGAGAGGGCGAGCAGTACTTC,CASRRYQGGGEGEQYF
few,TRBV18,-,TRBJ1-1,TGTGCCAGCTCGCCCCATAGAGACACTGAAGCTTTCTTT,CASSPHRDTEAFF
-,TRBV12-3/TRBV12-4,-,TRBJ2-2,TGTGCCAGCAGTTCCGGGGGGCCCGGGGAGCTGTTTTTT,CASSSGGPGELFF
large,TRBV19,TRBD1,TRBJ1-1,TGTGCCAGTAGTGGGCAGGACAGGGGGCCTGAAGCTTTCTTT,CASSGQDRGPEAFF